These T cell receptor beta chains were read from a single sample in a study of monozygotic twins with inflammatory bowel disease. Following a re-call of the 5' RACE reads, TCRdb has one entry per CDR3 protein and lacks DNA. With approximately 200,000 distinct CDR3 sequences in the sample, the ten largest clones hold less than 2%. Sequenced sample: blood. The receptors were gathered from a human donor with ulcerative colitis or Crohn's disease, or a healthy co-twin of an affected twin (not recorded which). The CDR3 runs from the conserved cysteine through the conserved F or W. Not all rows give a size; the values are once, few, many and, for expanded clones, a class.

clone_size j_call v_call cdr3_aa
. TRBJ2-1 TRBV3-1 CASSPRTASSNEQFF
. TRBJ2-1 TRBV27 CASSLGGGANNEQFF
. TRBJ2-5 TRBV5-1 CASSLTPQETQYF
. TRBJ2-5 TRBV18 CASSPIHSTETQYF
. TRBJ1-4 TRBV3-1 CASSQERWAGEKQLFF
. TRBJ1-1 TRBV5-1 CASSPDRGWNTEAFF
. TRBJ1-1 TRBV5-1 CASSLTTGRTEAFF
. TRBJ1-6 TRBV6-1 CASKDNKLSYNSPLHF
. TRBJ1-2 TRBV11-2 CASSLHSRSDYGYTF
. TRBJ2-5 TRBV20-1 CSARLQARETQYF
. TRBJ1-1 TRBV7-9 CASSLGSGTGTEAFF
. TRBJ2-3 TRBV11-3 CASSPTDRNTDTQYF
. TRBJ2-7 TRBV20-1 CSVVGGVSPYEQYF
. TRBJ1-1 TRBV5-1 CASSSLTRGQESEAFF
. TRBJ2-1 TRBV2 CASTAEGNEQFF
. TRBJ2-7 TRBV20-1 CSASTGTLFYEQYF
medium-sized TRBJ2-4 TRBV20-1 CSAGGQDGKNIQYF
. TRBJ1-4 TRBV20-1 CSATGQDEKLFF
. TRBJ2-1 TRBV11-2 CASSLAGANEQFF
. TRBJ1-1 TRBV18 CASSRDRGSEAFF
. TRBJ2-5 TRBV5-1 CASSSGTSESSWYF
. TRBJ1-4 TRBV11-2 CASSLTGPDEKLFF
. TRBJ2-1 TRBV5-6 CASSLVALKRRFF
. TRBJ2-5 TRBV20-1 CSASNAGGRRGETQYF
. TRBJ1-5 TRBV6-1 CASSEQGSNQPQHF
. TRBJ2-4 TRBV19 CASSTDREINIQYF
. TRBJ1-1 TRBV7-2 CASSFRDPRDRLAFF
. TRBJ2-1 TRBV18 CASSPTQNYNEQFF
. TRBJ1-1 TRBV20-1 CSGGPRGTEAFF
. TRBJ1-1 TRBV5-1 CASSLWGNTEAFF
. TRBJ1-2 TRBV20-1 CSATTSDGNYGYTF
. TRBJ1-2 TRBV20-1 CSAREYGLNYGYTF
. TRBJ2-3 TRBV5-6 CASSLRDSSQYF
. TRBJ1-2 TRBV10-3 CAIPDRGGYGYTF
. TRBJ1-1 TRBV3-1 CASSRLRGDAEAFF
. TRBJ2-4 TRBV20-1 CSAPRRQGVDKNIQYF
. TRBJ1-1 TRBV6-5 CASSYSRGQFAFF
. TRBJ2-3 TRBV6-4 CASSEEGLAQTTDTQYF
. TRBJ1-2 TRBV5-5 CASSPTGGNGYTF
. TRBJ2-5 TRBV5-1 CASSLDRGAQYF
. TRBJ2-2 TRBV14 CASSQVFGNTGELFF
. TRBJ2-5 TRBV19 CASSPSGGLWETQYF
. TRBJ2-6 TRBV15 CATSRDPGANVLTF
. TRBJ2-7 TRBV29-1 CSVCVGGNGCEQYF
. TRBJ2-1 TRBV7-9 CASRLKNEQFF
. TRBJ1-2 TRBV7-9 CASSTTGLGYGYTF
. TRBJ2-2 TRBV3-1 CASSPREGGTGELFF